This TCR beta chain was documented in a study of shared clonotypes between healthy human individuals. General study points: Clonotypes that were shared across four donors made up 4.5% to 5% of naive CD4 clonotypes.

Produced via immunoSEQ multiplex PCR; TCRdb's table is partial and in-frame only. Of a few hundred thousand clones listed, just over 65% are singletons. In the case of this clone: Its matching antigen is unknown.

The CDR3 spans 15 residues. The germline gives CDR1 MNHEY, CDR2 SMNVEV (reference sequence). V lost 5 bases to trimming and J lost 3 bases, with 16 bases between them. The sequence was obtained from a man aged 25-40 years in good health. V and J are TRBV27 and TRBJ1-2; a possible D gene is TRBD1 (6 bases). Sample: memory CD4+ T cells sorted from blood. The sample's subset: CD45RA-negative fraction. The CDR3 coding sequence is TGTGCCAGCAGTCTTTTCGGGGGCAGAGACTATGGCTACACCTTC. Its protein product is CASSLFGGRDYGYTF.